This T cell receptor (beta chain) comes out of a study of cytomegalovirus exposure and HLA in healthy donors. Whole-study results and caveats: Diagnosis of cytomegalovirus status made by the classifier reportedly showed high specificity and sensitivity.

As to this clone: What it recognizes is unknown.

V was clipped by 1 base and J by 2 bases, with 6 bases between them. CDR3 length equals 14 residues. Germline V gene sequence: CDR1 LNHNV, CDR2 YYDKDF (reference sequence). Method: immunoSEQ multiplex PCR; TCRdb's copy keeps in-frame clones and lacks some. This sample yields 150,000 to 200,000 clones, of which 85% are seen a single time; approximately 2% belongs to the top ten. This rearrangement joins TRBV15 to TRBJ1-5; no reliable D call. The sequence derives from a man in his thirties or forties in good health and CMV-seropositive. Sequenced sample: PBMCs. CDR3 amino acids: CATSRGSGNQPQHF. The CDR3 DNA is TGTGCCACCAGCAGAGGCAGCGGCAATCAGCCCCAGCATTTT. Full variable domain (outside the CDR3, taken from reference TRBV15 and TRBJ1-5): DAMVIQNPRYQVTQFGKPVTLSCSQTLNHNVMYWYQQKSSQAPKLLFHYYDKDFNNEADTPDNFQSRRPNTSFCFLDIRSPGLGDTAMYLCATSRGSGNQPQHFGDGTRLSIL.